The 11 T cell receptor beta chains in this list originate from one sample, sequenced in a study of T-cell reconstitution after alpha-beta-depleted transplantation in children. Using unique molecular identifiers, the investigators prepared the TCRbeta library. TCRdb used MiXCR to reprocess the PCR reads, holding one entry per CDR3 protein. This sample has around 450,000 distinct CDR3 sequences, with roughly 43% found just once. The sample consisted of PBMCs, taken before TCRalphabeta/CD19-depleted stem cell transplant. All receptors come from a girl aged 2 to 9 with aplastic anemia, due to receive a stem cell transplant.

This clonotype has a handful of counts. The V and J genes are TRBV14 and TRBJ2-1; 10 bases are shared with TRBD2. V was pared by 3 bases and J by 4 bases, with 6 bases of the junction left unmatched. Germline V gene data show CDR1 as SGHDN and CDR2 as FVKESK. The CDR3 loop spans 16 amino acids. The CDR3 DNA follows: TGTGCCAGCAGCCATCACTTGACTAGCGGGTACAATGAGCAGTTCTTC. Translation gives CASSHHLTSGYNEQFF.

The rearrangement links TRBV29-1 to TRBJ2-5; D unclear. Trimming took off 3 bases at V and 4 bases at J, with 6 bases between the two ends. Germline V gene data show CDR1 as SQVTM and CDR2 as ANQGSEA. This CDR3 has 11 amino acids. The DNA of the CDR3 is TGCAGCGTTGAGGTGGGAGAGACCCAGTACTTC. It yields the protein CSVEVGETQYF.

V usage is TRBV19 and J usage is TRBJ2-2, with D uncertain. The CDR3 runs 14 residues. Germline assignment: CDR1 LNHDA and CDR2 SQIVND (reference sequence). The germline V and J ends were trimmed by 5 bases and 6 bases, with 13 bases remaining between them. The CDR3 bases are TGTGCCAGTAGTTTAGGCCTTATCGCCGGGGAGCTGTTTTTT. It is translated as CASSLGLIAGELFF.

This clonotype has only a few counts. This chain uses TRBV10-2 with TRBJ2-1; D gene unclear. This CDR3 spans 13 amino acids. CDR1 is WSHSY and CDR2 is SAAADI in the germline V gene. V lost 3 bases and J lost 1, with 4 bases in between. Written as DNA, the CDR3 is TGCGCCAGCAGTGACACATCCTACAATGAGCAGTTCTTC. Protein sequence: CASSDTSYNEQFF.

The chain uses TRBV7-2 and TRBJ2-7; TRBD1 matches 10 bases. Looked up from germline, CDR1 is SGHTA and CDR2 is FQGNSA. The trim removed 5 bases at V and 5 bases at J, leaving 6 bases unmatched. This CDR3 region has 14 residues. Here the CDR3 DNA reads TGTGCCAGCAGCACGAGACAGGGGGCGAACGAGCAGTACTTC. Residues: CASSTRQGANEQYF.

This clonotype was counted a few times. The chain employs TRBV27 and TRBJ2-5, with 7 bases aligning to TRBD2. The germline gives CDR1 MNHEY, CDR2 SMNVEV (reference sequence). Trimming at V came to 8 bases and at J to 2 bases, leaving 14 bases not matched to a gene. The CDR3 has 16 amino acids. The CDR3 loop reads CASATSGGPQQETQYF. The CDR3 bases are TGTGCCAGCGCCACCTCGGGGGGACCACAGCAAGAGACCCAGTACTTC.

The CDR3 is CASSDEGDETQYF. Written as DNA, the CDR3 is TGTGCCAGCAGTGATGAGGGGGACGAGACCCAGTACTTC. The rearrangement joins TRBV25-1 to TRBJ2-5; maybe TRBD1 (6 bases). CDR3 length: 13 amino acids. The germline CDR1 and CDR2 sequences are MGHDK and SYGVNS. V was clipped by 3 bases and J by 5 bases, with 10 bases between them. Using reference TRBV25-1 and TRBJ2-5 for the parts outside the CDR3, the full variable domain is EADIYQTPRYLVIGTGKKITLECSQTMGHDKMYWYQQDPGMELHLIHYSYGVNSTEKGDLSSESTVSRIRTEHFPLTLESARPSHTSQYLCASSDEGDETQYFGPGTRLLVL.

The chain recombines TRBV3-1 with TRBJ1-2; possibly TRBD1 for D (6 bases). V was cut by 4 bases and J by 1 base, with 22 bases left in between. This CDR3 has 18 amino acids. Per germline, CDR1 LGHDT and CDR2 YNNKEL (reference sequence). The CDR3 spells CASSLTRDIGAVNYGYTF. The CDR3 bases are TGTGCCAGCAGCCTCACCCGGGACATTGGAGCCGTTAACTATGGCTACACCTTC.

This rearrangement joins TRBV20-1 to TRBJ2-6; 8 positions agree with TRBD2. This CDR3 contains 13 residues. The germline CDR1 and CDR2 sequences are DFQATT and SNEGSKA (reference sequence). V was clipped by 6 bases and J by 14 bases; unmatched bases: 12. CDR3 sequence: CSALRASGSFLTF. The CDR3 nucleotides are TGCAGTGCGCTTAGGGCTAGCGGGTCTTTCCTGACTTTC.

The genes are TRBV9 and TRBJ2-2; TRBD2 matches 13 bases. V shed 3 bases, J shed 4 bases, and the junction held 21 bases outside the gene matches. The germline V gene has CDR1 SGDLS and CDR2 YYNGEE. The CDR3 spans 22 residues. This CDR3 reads CASSAGQPGLAGVPRGTGELFF. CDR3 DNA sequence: TGTGCCAGCAGCGCCGGACAGCCCGGACTAGCGGGGGTTCCGCGCGGCACCGGGGAGCTGTTTTTT.

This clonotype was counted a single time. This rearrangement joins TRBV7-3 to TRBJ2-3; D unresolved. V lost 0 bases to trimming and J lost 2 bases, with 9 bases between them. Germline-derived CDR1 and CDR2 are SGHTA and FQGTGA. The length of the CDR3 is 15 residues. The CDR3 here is CASSLTFNPTDTQYF. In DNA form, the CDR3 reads TGTGCCAGCAGCTTAACGTTCAACCCCACAGATACGCAGTATTTT.